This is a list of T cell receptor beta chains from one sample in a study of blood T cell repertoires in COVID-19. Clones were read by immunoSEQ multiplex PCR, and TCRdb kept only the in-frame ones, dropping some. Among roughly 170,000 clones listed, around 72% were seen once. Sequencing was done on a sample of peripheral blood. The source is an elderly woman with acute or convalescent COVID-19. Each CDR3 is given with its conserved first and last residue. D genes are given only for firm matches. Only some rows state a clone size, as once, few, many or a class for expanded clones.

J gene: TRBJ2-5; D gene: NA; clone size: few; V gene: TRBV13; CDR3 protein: CASRQGRFGPGPPETQYF; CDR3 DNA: TGTGCCAGCAGACAGGGACGGTTTGGACCCGGGCCCCCGGAGACCCAGTACTTC
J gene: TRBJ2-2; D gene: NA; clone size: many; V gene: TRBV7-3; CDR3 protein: CASSLFGQGIGAGELFF; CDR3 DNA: TGTGCCAGCAGCTTATTTGGGCAGGGGATCGGGGCCGGGGAGCTGTTTTTT
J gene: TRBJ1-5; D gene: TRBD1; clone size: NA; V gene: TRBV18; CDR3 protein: CASSPRGQSTPGSNQPQHF; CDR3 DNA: TGTGCCAGCTCACCAAGGGGACAGAGTACTCCCGGGAGCAATCAGCCCCAGCATTTT
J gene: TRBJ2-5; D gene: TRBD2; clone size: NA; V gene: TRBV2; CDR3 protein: CASRGLAGGAGETQYF; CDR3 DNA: TGTGCCAGCAGAGGACTAGCGGGAGGGGCTGGGGAGACCCAGTACTTC
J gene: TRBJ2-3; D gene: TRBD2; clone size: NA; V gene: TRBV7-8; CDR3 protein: CASSGGRLDTQYF; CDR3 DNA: TGTGCCAGCAGCGGCGGGAGATTAGATACGCAGTATTTT
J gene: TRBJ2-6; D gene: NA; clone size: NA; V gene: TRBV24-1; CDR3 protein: CATSDLGSGAGANVLTF; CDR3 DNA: TGTGCCACCAGTGATTTGGGGTCAGGGGCTGGGGCCAACGTCCTGACTTTC
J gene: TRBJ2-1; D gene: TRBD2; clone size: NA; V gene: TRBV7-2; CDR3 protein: CASSFSSGTLAYNEQFF; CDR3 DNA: TGTGCCAGCAGCTTTAGTAGCGGGACCCTCGCCTACAATGAGCAGTTCTTC
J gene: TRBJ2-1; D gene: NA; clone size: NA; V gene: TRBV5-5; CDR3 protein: CASSSDSRPYNEQFF; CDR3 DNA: TGTGCCAGCAGTTCGGACTCACGGCCCTACAATGAGCAGTTCTTC
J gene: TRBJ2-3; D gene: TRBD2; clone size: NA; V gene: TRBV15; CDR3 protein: CATSRDLTSGSVADTQYF; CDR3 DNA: TGTGCCACCAGCAGAGACCTGACTAGCGGGAGTGTGGCAGATACGCAGTATTTT
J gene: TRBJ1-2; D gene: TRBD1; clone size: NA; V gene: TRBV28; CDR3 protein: CASSLGVRGTGGYFYGYTF; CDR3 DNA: TGTGCCAGCAGCCTCGGTGTCCGTGGGACAGGCGGTTATTTCTATGGCTACACCTTC
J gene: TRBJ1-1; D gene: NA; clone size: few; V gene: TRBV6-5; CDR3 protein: CASSPQGPANTEAFF; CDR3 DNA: TGTGCCAGCAGTCCGCAGGGCCCCGCGAACACTGAAGCTTTCTTT
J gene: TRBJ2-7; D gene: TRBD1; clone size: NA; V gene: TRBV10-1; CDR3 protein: CASSRIAGGLYEQYF; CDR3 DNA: TGCGCCAGCAGTAGGATCGCAGGGGGCTTATACGAGCAGTACTTC
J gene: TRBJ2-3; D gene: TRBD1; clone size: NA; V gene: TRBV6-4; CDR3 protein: CASSDSTGGADTQYF; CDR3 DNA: TGTGCCAGCAGTGACTCGACAGGGGGCGCAGATACGCAGTATTTT
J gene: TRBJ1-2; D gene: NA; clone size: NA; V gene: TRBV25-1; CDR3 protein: CASRDEGENYGYTF; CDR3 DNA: TGTGCCAGCAGAGACGAGGGCGAGAACTATGGCTACACCTTC
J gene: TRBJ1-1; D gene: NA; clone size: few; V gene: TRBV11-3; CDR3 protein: CASSTSRGSEAFF; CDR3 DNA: TGTGCCAGCAGCACTTCGAGGGGGTCTGAAGCTTTCTTT
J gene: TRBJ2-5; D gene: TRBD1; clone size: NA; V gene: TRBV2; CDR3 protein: CASRTTGVGETQYF; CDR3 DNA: TGTGCCAGCAGGACAACAGGGGTGGGAGAGACCCAGTACTTC
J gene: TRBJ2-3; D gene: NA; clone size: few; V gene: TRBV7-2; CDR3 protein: CASSLAPNPLPDTQYF; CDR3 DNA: TGTGCCAGCAGCTTAGCCCCTAACCCCCTTCCAGATACGCAGTATTTT
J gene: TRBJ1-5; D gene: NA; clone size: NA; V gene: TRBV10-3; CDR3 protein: CAISAGEGQPQHF; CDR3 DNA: TGTGCCATCAGTGCCGGAGAAGGTCAGCCCCAGCATTTT
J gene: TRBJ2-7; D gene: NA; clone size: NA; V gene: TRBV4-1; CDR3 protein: CASSQESGRLTYEQYF; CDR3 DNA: TGCGCCAGCAGCCAAGAATCCGGCAGACTCACCTACGAGCAGTACTTC
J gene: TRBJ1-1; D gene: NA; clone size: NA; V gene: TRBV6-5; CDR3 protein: CASSYFEHSNTEAFF; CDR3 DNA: TGTGCCAGCAGTTATTTTGAACATTCGAACACTGAAGCTTTCTTT
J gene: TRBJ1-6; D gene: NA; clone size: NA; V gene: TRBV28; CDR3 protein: CASSRQVGSPLHF; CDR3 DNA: TGTGCCAGCAGTAGACAGGTTGGTTCACCCCTCCACTTT
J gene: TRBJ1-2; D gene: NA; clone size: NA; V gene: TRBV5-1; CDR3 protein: CASSSGVDYGYTF; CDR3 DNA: TGCGCCAGCAGCTCAGGTGTGGACTATGGCTACACCTTC
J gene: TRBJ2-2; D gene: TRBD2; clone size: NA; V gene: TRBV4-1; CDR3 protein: CASSPWGTTAGELFF; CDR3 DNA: TGCGCCAGCAGCCCCTGGGGGACTACCGCCGGGGAGCTGTTTTTT
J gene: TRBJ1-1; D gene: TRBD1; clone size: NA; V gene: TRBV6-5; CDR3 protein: CASRRTGAFDTEAFF; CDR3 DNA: TGTGCCAGCAGAAGGACAGGGGCATTTGACACTGAAGCTTTCTTT
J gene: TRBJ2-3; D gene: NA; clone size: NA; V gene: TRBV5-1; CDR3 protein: CASTPQRLGDTQYF; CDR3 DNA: TGCGCCAGCACCCCCCAGCGGTTAGGAGATACGCAGTATTTT
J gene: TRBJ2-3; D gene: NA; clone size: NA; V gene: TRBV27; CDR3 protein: CASSLVYTDTQYF; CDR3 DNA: TGTGCCAGCAGTTTAGTCTATACAGATACGCAGTATTTT
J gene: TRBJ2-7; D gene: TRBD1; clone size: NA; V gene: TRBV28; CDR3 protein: CASSRTGWYEQYF; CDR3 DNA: TGTGCCAGCAGCCGGACAGGGTGGTACGAGCAGTACTTC
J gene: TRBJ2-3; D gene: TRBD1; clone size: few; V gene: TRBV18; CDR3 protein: CASSVTGGSTDTQYF; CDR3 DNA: TGTGCCAGCTCAGTAACAGGGGGAAGCACAGATACGCAGTATTTT
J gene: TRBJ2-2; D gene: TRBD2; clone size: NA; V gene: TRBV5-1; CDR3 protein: CASRLTSGNTGELFF; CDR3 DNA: TGCGCCAGCAGGCTGACTAGCGGCAACACCGGGGAGCTGTTTTTT
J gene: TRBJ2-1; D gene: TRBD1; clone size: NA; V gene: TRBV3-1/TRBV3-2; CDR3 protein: CASSPNTGGVEQFF; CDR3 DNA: TGTGCCAGCAGCCCAAATACAGGGGGCGTTGAGCAGTTCTTC
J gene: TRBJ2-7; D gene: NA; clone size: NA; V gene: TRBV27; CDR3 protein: CASSSVPGPPYEQYF; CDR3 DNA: TGTGCCAGCAGTTCGGTCCCTGGGCCCCCCTACGAGCAGTACTTC
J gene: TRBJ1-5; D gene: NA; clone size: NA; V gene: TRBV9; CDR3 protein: CASSPLPGSNQPQHF; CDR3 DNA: TGTGCCAGCAGCCCCCTCCCGGGAAGCAATCAGCCCCAGCATTTT